These 2 T cell receptor beta chains were sequenced from one sample in a study of T cell changes during pregnancy in multiple sclerosis. TCRdb's table, derived via immunoSEQ multiplex PCR, lists solely in-frame clones and lacks some. Found here are about 44,000 clones, approximately 96% of them singletons; the top ten hold approximately 1%. Specimen: peripheral blood, collected in the second trimester of pregnancy. The receptor source for this set is a female donor with multiple sclerosis, enrolled in a pregnancy study.

The J gene is TRBJ2-5, the V gene TRBV5-1, with TRBD1 matching over 8 bases. Germline V gene lookup returns CDR1 SGHRS and CDR2 YFSETQ. This CDR3 contains 17 residues. J gave up 2 bases and V 2 bases, and 11 bases lay outside the gene matches. This chain's CDR3 is CASSLVPPTGAQETQYF. CDR3 DNA sequence: TGCGCCAGCAGCTTAGTACCTCCGACAGGGGCTCAAGAGACCCAGTACTTC.

The chain recombines TRBV7-6 with TRBJ2-3; D unresolved. CDR1 is SGHVS and CDR2 is FNYEAQ in the germline V gene. The CDR3 is made up of 15 amino acids. Trimming took off 5 bases at V and 2 bases at J, with 14 bases between the two ends. CDR3 region: CASSADWRNTDTQYF. The CDR3 bases are TGTGCCAGCAGCGCAGACTGGAGAAACACAGATACGCAGTATTTT.